These 28 T cell receptor beta chains came from one sample sequenced in a study of blood T cell repertoires in COVID-19. Only in-frame clones appear in the TCRdb table, and some are missing; sequencing was by immunoSEQ multiplex PCR. The sample lists approximately 130,000 clones, around four fifths occurring once. The sample was peripheral blood. The source is a man aged 35-49 years with active or convalescent COVID-19.

The chain employs TRBV7-2 and TRBJ1-1, with a possible D match to TRBD1 (5 bases). The CDR3 spans 15 residues. The germline gives CDR1 SGHTA, CDR2 FQGNSA. The V end lost 4 bases, the J end lost 6 bases, and 18 bases lay between the germline ends. The CDR3 DNA is TGTGCCAGCAGCTCCGCCCGCGCAGGGCAGGCTGAAGCTTTCTTT. The encoded protein is CASSSARAGQAEAFF. Looking up the rest from reference TRBV7-2 and TRBJ1-1 gives the full variable domain: GAGVSQSPSNKVTEKGKDVELRCDPISGHTALYWYRQSLGQGLEFLIYFQGNSAPDKSGLPSDRFSAERTGGSVSTLTIQRTQQEDSAVYLCASSSARAGQAEAFFGQGTRLTVV.

This chain connects TRBV30 to TRBJ1-5; the D gene is possibly TRBD1 (5 bases). The V end lost 0 bases, the J end lost 0 bases, and 15 bases lay between the germline ends. The V gene's germline CDR1 is GTSNPN and CDR2 SVGIG (reference sequence). This CDR3 contains 17 residues. The CDR3: CAWSVQGSGHSNQPQHF. The CDR3, as DNA: TGTGCCTGGAGTGTCCAGGGTAGTGGGCATAGCAATCAGCCCCAGCATTTT.

The CDR3 region is CASSGGTEAFF. The CDR3 nucleotides read TGTGCCAGCAGCGGGGGAACTGAAGCTTTCTTT. The chain links TRBV6-5 to TRBJ1-1, with D maybe TRBD1 (5 bases). V was shortened by 6 bases and J by 5 bases, with 7 bases between the two germline ends. CDR3 length: 11 residues. Germline CDR1 is MNHEY and CDR2 is SVGAGI.

DNA of the CDR3: TGTGCCAGCAGCGCAGGGAGGCTTGGCTACACCTTC. It is translated as CASSAGRLGYTF. V gene TRBV9 combines with J gene TRBJ1-2; TRBD1 might be the D (5 bases). The CDR3 loop spans 12 amino acids. The V gene lost 3 bases and the J gene lost 7 bases, with 10 bases spanning the gap. CDR1 is SGDLS and CDR2 is YYNGEE in the germline V gene.

There are a few counts of this clone. The CDR3 loop is CASSKEANTGELFF. In DNA, the CDR3 is TGCGCCAGCAGCAAGGAGGCGAACACCGGGGAGCTGTTTTTT. J is TRBJ2-2 and V is TRBV5-1; perhaps TRBD2 as D (5 bases). The V end was cut by 4 bases, the J end by 0 bases, with 7 bases between. Germline CDR1 SGHRS, CDR2 YFSETQ. This CDR3 contains 14 residues.

CDR3 region: CASSLNLAGGRSYNEQFF. CDR3 coding DNA: TGTGCCAGCAGCTTGAACCTAGCGGGGGGGCGATCTTACAATGAGCAGTTCTTC. This sequence joins TRBV5-4 and TRBJ2-1, with 12 bases aligning to TRBD2. The V gene end was trimmed by 1 base and the J gene end by 4 bases; junction bases not matched to a gene: 9. Germline loops: CDR1 SGHNT, CDR2 YYREEE (reference sequence). This CDR3 has 18 amino acids.

The count of this clone is one. The V and J genes are TRBV11-2 and TRBJ1-1; 7 bases are shared with TRBD1. The CDR3 extends over 15 amino acids. Germline V lookup: CDR1 SGHAT, CDR2 FQNNGV. Losses at the gene ends were 5 bases for V and 3 bases for J; bases not matched to a gene: 9. Here the CDR3 reads CASSARQGIDTEAFF. For the CDR3, the DNA is TGTGCCAGCAGCGCTCGACAGGGAATAGACACTGAAGCTTTCTTT.

The chain combines TRBV18 with TRBJ1-2, with D possibly being TRBD1 (5 bases). With 6 bases removed from V and 6 bases from J, the gap between germline ends came to 14 bases. There are 13 residues in the CDR3. CDR1 KGHSH and CDR2 LQKENI come from the germline V gene. CDR3 region: CASSLYLQDGYTF. CDR3 coding DNA: TGTGCCAGCTCCTTGTACCTACAGGATGGCTACACCTTC.

This chain connects TRBV24-1 to TRBJ2-1; weak D call: TRBD2 (7 bases). V lost 8 bases and J 7 bases, leaving 17 bases between the germline ends. The CDR3 loop spans 14 amino acids. The germline CDR1 and CDR2 sequences are KGHDR and SFDVKD. The CDR3 region is CATIGGGHFNEQFF. DNA for the CDR3: TGTGCCACCATAGGGGGGGGCCACTTTAATGAGCAGTTCTTC.

The chain uses TRBV27 and TRBJ2-5; 7 nucleotides agree with TRBD1. V shed 3 bases and J 3 bases; nucleotides not matched to a gene: 7. This CDR3 comprises 15 residues. Germline V gene sequence: CDR1 MNHEY, CDR2 SMNVEV (reference sequence). The CDR3 region has the DNA TGTGCCAGCAGTTTCTTGGCCGGGACAGAAGAGACCCAGTACTTC. It codes for CASSFLAGTEETQYF.

The V and J genes are TRBV19 and TRBJ1-1; D not certain. The CDR3 spans 15 residues. V was trimmed by 3 bases and J by 3 bases, leaving 14 bases between them. Germline V gene lookup returns CDR1 LNHDA and CDR2 SQIVND (reference sequence). CDR3 DNA: TGTGCCAGTAGTATGGGTCCGGGGAGGGACACTGAAGCTTTCTTT. It is translated as CASSMGPGRDTEAFF.

The rearrangement joins TRBV7-9 to TRBJ2-3; possibly TRBD2 for D (6 bases). The germline V gene has CDR1 SEHNR and CDR2 FQNEAQ (reference sequence). V dropped 5 bases and J dropped 8 bases, with 8 bases sitting between them. The CDR3 loop spans 11 amino acids. CDR3 sequence reads: CASSPGGTQYF. CDR3 nucleotides: TGTGCCAGCAGCCCCGGGGGTACGCAGTATTTT. The full variable domain, with the rest looked up from reference TRBV7-9 and TRBJ2-3, is DTGVSQNPRHKITKRGQNVTFRCDPISEHNRLYWYRQTLGQGPEFLTYFQNEAQLEKSRLLSDRFSAERPKGSFSTLEIQRTEQGDSAMYLCASSPGGTQYFGPGTRLTVL.

The chain uses TRBV6-2 or TRBV6-3 and TRBJ2-1, with 10 bases identical to TRBD2. The length of the CDR3 is 19 residues. J gave up 4 bases and V 6 bases, and 18 bases lay outside the gene matches. Germline assignment: CDR1 MNHEY and CDR2 SVGEGT. CDR3 DNA sequence: TGTGCCAGCAGCCCCGTAGCGGGGGGCGCGGGTGGGTTTTACAATGAGCAGTTCTTC. Encoded protein: CASSPVAGGAGGFYNEQFF.

The CDR3 coding sequence is TGTGCCACTAGGGGGACAGGGGGCGACACCGGGGAGCTGTTTTTT. This translates into CATRGTGGDTGELFF. J is TRBJ2-2 and V is TRBV19, with 12 bases that match TRBD1. The length of the CDR3 is 15 residues. Looked up from germline, CDR1 is LNHDA and CDR2 is SQIVND (reference sequence). With 10 bases clipped from V and 3 bases from J, the junction kept 6 bases outside the gene matches.

V is TRBV7-2 and J is TRBJ2-7; 12 nucleotides line up with TRBD2. V was pared by 6 bases and J by 5 bases, with 5 bases of the junction left unmatched. The CDR3 has 14 residues. Germline values: CDR1 SGHTA, CDR2 FQGNSA. CDR3 DNA: TGTGCCAGCAGTTTTCGGACTAGCGGGAACGAGCAGTACTTC. Encoded protein: CASSFRTSGNEQYF. The variable domain in full, completed from reference TRBV7-2 and TRBJ2-7, reads GAGVSQSPSNKVTEKGKDVELRCDPISGHTALYWYRQSLGQGLEFLIYFQGNSAPDKSGLPSDRFSAERTGGSVSTLTIQRTQQEDSAVYLCASSFRTSGNEQYFGPGTRLTVT.

J is TRBJ2-2 and V is TRBV3-1 (or the pseudogene TRBV3-2); the D gene is possibly TRBD2 (6 bases). Germline V gene lookup returns CDR1 LGHDT and CDR2 YNNKEL (reference sequence). The V end was cut by 4 bases, the J end by 2 bases, with 11 bases between. The CDR3 is 15 amino acids. CDR3: CASSLRLGNTGELFF. The CDR3 DNA reads TGTGCCAGCAGCCTGCGACTAGGCAACACCGGGGAGCTGTTTTTT.

The chain combines TRBV23-1 with TRBJ2-4; D unresolved. TRBV23-1 is recorded as an ORF, its role being uncertain. The ends were cut back, 3 bases at V and 9 bases at J, with 18 bases in the middle. The CDR3 is 15 residues long. The CDR3 is CASSHPHPDRVIQYF. CDR3 DNA sequence: TGCGCCAGCAGTCATCCCCACCCCGATCGGGTCATTCAGTACTTC.

The chain combines TRBV15 with TRBJ2-5; D remains unclear. Trimming removed 0 bases from V and 5 bases from J, with 7 bases in between. There are 13 residues in the CDR3. Germline V gene sequence: CDR1 LNHNV, CDR2 YYDKDF (reference sequence). CDR3 bases: TGTGCCACCAGCAGAGATAGGCGGGAGACCCAGTACTTC. It is translated as CATSRDRRETQYF. Using reference TRBV15 and TRBJ2-5 for the parts outside the CDR3, the full variable domain is DAMVIQNPRYQVTQFGKPVTLSCSQTLNHNVMYWYQQKSSQAPKLLFHYYDKDFNNEADTPDNFQSRRPNTSFCFLDIRSPGLGDTAMYLCATSRDRRETQYFGPGTRLLVL.

For this clone: The sample contains more than one DNA sequence encoding this CDR3. The chain's CDR3 is CASSLGGLSTNEKLFF. In nucleotides, the CDR3 is TGTGCCAGCAGCTTGGGTGGGCTTTCAACTAATGAAAAACTGTTTTTT. This chain uses TRBV5-6 with TRBJ1-4; D is ambiguous. The V end was cut by 0 bases, the J end by 0 bases, with 9 bases between. The CDR3 consists of 16 residues. CDR1 and CDR2 from the germline V gene are SGHDT and YYEEEE.

This rearrangement joins TRBV6-5 to TRBJ1-2; D gene ambiguous. CDR1 MNHEY and CDR2 SVGAGI come from the germline V gene. The CDR3 consists of 14 residues. The V end was cut by 4 bases, the J end by 0 bases, with 9 bases between. The CDR3: CASSLYSTNYGYTF. The CDR3 region has the DNA TGTGCCAGCAGTTTGTACAGCACTAACTATGGCTACACCTTC.

The chain recombines TRBV13 with TRBJ2-7; D possibly corresponds to TRBD1 (6 bases). V lost 2 bases to trimming and J lost 0 bases, with 14 bases between them. Germline V gene data show CDR1 as PRHDT and CDR2 as FYEKMQ (reference sequence). This CDR3 comprises 16 residues. CDR3 DNA: TGTGCCAGCAGCTTAACCCGGACAGAACGCTCCTACGAGCAGTACTTC. Its protein is CASSLTRTERSYEQYF.

In its sample, this clone was seen once. The CDR3 coding sequence is TGTGCCACCAGTGATAGGTCTAGCGGGTACAATGAGCAGTTCTTC. As protein: CATSDRSSGYNEQFF. The rearrangement links TRBV24-1 to TRBJ2-1; 8 bases map to TRBD2. CDR3 length: 15 amino acids. Unmatched junction bases numbered 4, after V lost 3 bases and J lost 4 bases. Germline V CDR1 and CDR2: KGHDR, SFDVKD.

On this clone itself: Its ends do not fully match the called genes, so a read error is possible. This rearrangement joins TRBV19 to TRBJ2-3; tentative D call: TRBD1 (5 bases). The germline CDR1 and CDR2 sequences are LNHDA and SQIVND (reference sequence). This CDR3 is built from 13 residues. CDR3 coding DNA: TGTGCCAGTAGTAGGGGCCCGCCAGAGACGCAGTATTTT. Its protein is CASSRGPPETQYF.

The chain has TRBV29-1 and TRBJ2-3; TRBD2 matches 8 bases. This CDR3 region has 15 residues. Per the germline V gene, CDR1 is SQVTM and CDR2 is ANQGSEA. J gave up 5 bases and V 4 bases, and 11 bases lay outside the gene matches. The CDR3 region is CSVGGTGGPKDTQYF. The CDR3, as DNA: TGCAGCGTTGGTGGGACGGGGGGGCCGAAAGATACGCAGTATTTT.

V usage is TRBV10-2 and J usage is TRBJ1-3; D perhaps matches TRBD1 (6 bases). The germline CDR1 and CDR2 sequences are WSHSY and SAAADI. V lost 0 bases and J lost 3, with 15 bases in between. The CDR3 extends over 17 amino acids. CDR3 loop: CASSESYQGSGGNTIYF. DNA of the CDR3: TGCGCCAGCAGTGAGTCTTACCAGGGGTCAGGTGGAAACACCATATATTTT.

This chain uses TRBV3-1 (or the pseudogene TRBV3-2) with TRBJ2-1; TRBD2 matches at 12 bases. CDR3 length equals 14 residues. CDR1 is LGHDT and CDR2 is YNNKEL in the germline V gene (reference sequence). V was clipped by 5 bases and J by 6 bases; unmatched bases: 2. CDR3 DNA: TGTGCCAGCAGCGCTAGCGGGGGGGCCAATGAGCAGTTCTTC. This codes for CASSASGGANEQFF.

This CDR3 is CASSSQGSNQPQHF. In DNA form, the CDR3 reads TGTGCCAGCAGCTCCCAGGGTAGCAATCAGCCCCAGCATTTT. The chain recombines TRBV7-2 with TRBJ1-5, with D possibly matching TRBD1 (5 bases). The CDR3 covers 14 residues. V lost 4 bases and J lost 0, with 7 bases in between. Per the germline V gene, CDR1 is SGHTA and CDR2 is FQGNSA.

This chain connects TRBV6-5 to TRBJ2-3; a weak D match, TRBD2 (5 bases). Germline CDR1 is MNHEY and CDR2 is SVGAGI. Trimming left V 5 bases short and J 0 bases short, with 12 bases between. The CDR3 is 15 amino acids. The CDR3 reads CASSPPGSSTDTQYF. CDR3 nucleotides: TGTGCCAGCAGTCCCCCGGGATCTAGCACAGATACGCAGTATTTT.